The clone carrying this T cell receptor (beta chain) was found many times. Its antigen is still unknown. In every case, the donor was a healthy Caucasian. The source of the sample is a study of identical twins. A universal primer site arose from template switching, and cDNA bore unique molecular identifiers. Via MiXCR, TCRdb re-called the 5' RACE reads, giving one row per CDR3 protein. The sample comprises roughly 1.6 million distinct CDR3 sequences, 25% to 35% of which are singletons, and less than 0.35% rests with the top ten. Notes on the study in general: Analyses of zero insertions could, in part, be confounded by invariant MAIT and iNKT cells. Excess sharing by twins proved weaker in beta out-of-frame sequences.

CDR1 is SQVTM and CDR2 is ANQGSEA in the germline V gene. Trimming took 6 bases from V and 10 from J, leaving 13 bases between them. The CDR3 sequence is 11 residues long. This TCR was recovered from a newborn girl in good health. What was sequenced was cord blood. This sequence joins TRBV29-1 and TRBJ2-1; D is undetermined. CDR3 sequence reads: CSVPTVPEQFF. CDR3 in DNA: TGCAGCGTCCCCACCGTACCGGAGCAGTTCTTC.